The 32 T cell receptor beta chains presented below share a single source sample, sequenced in a study of OX40 agonist ivuxolimab in advanced cancers. The table came from immunoSEQ multiplex PCR; TCRdb's copy has only in-frame clones and leaves some out. Of about 79,000 clones listed, under 85% were seen once; the top ten hold around 0.51%. Sequenced material: CD4+ or CD8+ T cells sorted from blood, taken in a trial of the OX40 agonist ivuxolimab. These receptors came from an adult with an advanced solid tumor such as melanoma, head and neck, liver or kidney cancer.

The J gene is TRBJ2-1, the V gene TRBV6-1, with 11 bases lining up with TRBD2. Germline V gives CDR1 MNHNS, CDR2 SASEGT. Trimming cost V 4 bases and J 0 bases; bases outside gene matches: 8. The CDR3 sequence is 18 residues long. The CDR3 sequence: CASSVTSGGASSYNEQFF. The CDR3, as DNA: TGTGCCAGCAGTGTTACTAGCGGGGGCGCCAGCTCCTACAATGAGCAGTTCTTC.

This sequence joins TRBV2 and TRBJ2-5; TRBD1 is a possible D gene (5 bases). Trimming removed 4 bases at V and 5 bases at J, with 17 bases between. The V gene's germline CDR1 is SNHLY and CDR2 FYNNEI. The CDR3 spans 15 residues. CDR3: CASSGSLGAAETQYF. The DNA of the CDR3 is TGTGCCAGCAGTGGCTCCCTTGGGGCAGCCGAGACCCAGTACTTC.

The chain combines TRBV28 with TRBJ2-7; TRBD1 matches at 8 bases. Germline loops: CDR1 MDHEN, CDR2 SYDVKM. J lost 2 bases, V lost 6 bases, and 6 bases had no gene match. This CDR3 is 14 amino acids long. CDR3 coding DNA: TGTGCCAGCAGGCCGACAGGGGAAACCTACGAGCAGTACTTC. It encodes CASRPTGETYEQYF.

J is TRBJ1-2 and V is TRBV27, with TRBD1 identical over 10 bases. With V trimmed by 6 bases and J by 4 bases, 8 bases remained unmatched. This CDR3 region has 15 residues. Germline CDR1 and CDR2: MNHEY and SMNVEV (reference sequence). CDR3 bases: TGTGCCAGCAGGAAGGGGACAGGGGCGTCCTATGGCTACACCTTC. Its protein is CASRKGTGASYGYTF.

This chain links TRBV18 with TRBJ1-6; TRBD1 is a possible D gene (5 bases). The germline V gene encodes CDR1 KGHSH and CDR2 LQKENI. The CDR3 loop spans 15 amino acids. The V end lost 5 bases, the J end lost 3 bases, and 11 bases lay between the germline ends. DNA for the CDR3: TGTGCCAGCTCAAGGGACCGGAGCTATAATTCACCCCTCCACTTT. Its translation is CASSRDRSYNSPLHF. Full variable domain (missing parts from reference TRBV18 and TRBJ1-6): NAGVMQNPRHLVRRRGQEARLRCSPMKGHSHVYWYRQLPEEGLKFMVYLQKENIIDESGMPKERFSAEFPKEGPSILRIQQVVRGDSAAYFCASSRDRSYNSPLHFGNGTRLTVT.

The chain is built from TRBV2 and TRBJ1-6; 8 bases agree with TRBD1. The CDR3 totals 18 residues. V lost 7 bases, J lost 6 bases, and 17 bases stayed unmatched. Germline CDR1 and CDR2: SNHLY and FYNNEI. In DNA form, the CDR3 reads TGTGCCAGCACTGTCGACCCGGGACAGGTTAGGTCTAATTCACCCCTCCACTTT. Protein sequence: CASTVDPGQVRSNSPLHF.

The V gene is TRBV7-3, the J gene TRBJ2-5, with TRBD2 identical over 10 bases. This CDR3 contains 15 residues. Germline CDR1 reads SGHTA; CDR2 reads FQGTGA. The V segment lost 5 bases and the J segment 5 bases; nucleotides outside the gene matches: 8. The CDR3 sequence: CASSLKGLASETQYF. CDR3 in DNA: TGTGCCAGCAGCCTGAAGGGACTAGCGTCGGAGACCCAGTACTTC.

The chain combines TRBV11-3 with TRBJ2-1; D not resolved. From germline, CDR1 is SGHNT and CDR2 YENEEA. The CDR3 has 13 amino acids. V lost 5 bases to trimming and J lost 9 bases, with 14 bases between them. The chain's CDR3 is CASSVTSGLEQFF. As DNA, the CDR3 is TGTGCCAGCAGCGTAACGTCCGGGCTTGAGCAGTTCTTC. Based on the CDR3 plus reference TRBV11-3 and TRBJ2-1, the full variable domain is EAGVVQSPRYKIIEKKQPVAFWCNPISGHNTLYWYLQNLGQGPELLIRYENEEAVDDSQLPKDRFSAERLKGVDSTLKIQPAELGDSAVYLCASSVTSGLEQFFGPGTRLTVL.

The rearrangement uses TRBV28 and TRBJ1-1; D is ambiguous. CDR3 size: 15 residues. Trimming left V 7 bases short and J 3 bases short, with 18 bases between. The V gene's germline CDR1 is MDHEN and CDR2 SYDVKM. This CDR3 is CASIAWGVGDTEAFF. CDR3 nucleotide sequence: TGTGCCAGCATCGCCTGGGGTGTAGGAGACACTGAAGCTTTCTTT.

CDR3 sequence: CASSYSGSKSYEQYF. The CDR3 nucleotides are TGTGCCAGCAGTTATAGCGGGTCCAAATCCTACGAGCAGTACTTC. The chain is built from TRBV9 and TRBJ2-7; 7 positions agree with TRBD2. Germline V lookup: CDR1 SGDLS, CDR2 YYNGEE. The CDR3 runs 15 residues. The V gene end was trimmed by 5 bases and the J gene end by 1 base; junction bases not matched to a gene: 9.

V usage is TRBV4-1 and J usage is TRBJ2-5, with 8 bases lining up with TRBD2. Germline V gene sequence: CDR1 MGHRA, CDR2 YSYEKL. V was pared by 0 bases and J by 6 bases, with 3 bases of the junction left unmatched. This CDR3 spans 14 amino acids. DNA of the CDR3: TGCGCCAGCAGCCAAGACGGGGGGGGAAAGACCCAGTACTTC. As protein: CASSQDGGGKTQYF.

The chain recombines TRBV27 with TRBJ2-3; TRBD2 matches at 8 bases. CDR1 and CDR2 (germline): MNHEY, SMNVEV (reference sequence). The CDR3 is 15 amino acids. V lost 3 bases and J lost 5; bases outside the gene matches: 7. The CDR3 DNA reads TGTGCCAGCAGTTTTGTCGGGAGGGGAAGAGATACGCAGTATTTT. It is translated as CASSFVGRGRDTQYF.

The genes are TRBV28 and TRBJ1-2; D might be TRBD1 (5 bases). The CDR3 is 14 residues long. V was cut by 3 bases and J by 1 base, with 9 bases left in between. CDR1 MDHEN and CDR2 SYDVKM come from the germline V gene. The CDR3 sequence is CASSLDQGNYGYTF. CDR3 coding DNA: TGTGCCAGCAGTTTGGATCAGGGTAACTATGGCTACACCTTC.

The J gene is TRBJ1-3, the V gene TRBV7-3; D call uncertain. Between the trimmed V and J ends, which lost 5 bases and 0 bases, there was a span of 20 bases. Looked up from germline, CDR1 is SGHTA and CDR2 is FQGTGA. The CDR3 contains 18 residues. CDR3 coding DNA: TGTGCCAGCAGCCCTCGAACAGCAACCCCGAACTCTGGAAACACCATATATTTT. Its protein product is CASSPRTATPNSGNTIYF.

This clone was detected only a few times. The rearrangement uses TRBV28 and TRBJ2-1; 9 positions agree with TRBD2. The CDR3 sequence is 18 residues long. CDR1 and CDR2 from the germline V gene are MDHEN and SYDVKM. Unmatched junction bases numbered 14, after V lost 6 bases and J lost 2 bases. DNA of the CDR3: TGTGCCAGCAGGGGACCGGGACTAGCCCGAAGGGCCTACAATGAGCAGTTCTTC. Amino acids: CASRGPGLARRAYNEQFF.

The rearrangement joins TRBV5-1 to TRBJ2-2; D call uncertain. Germline V gives CDR1 SGHRS, CDR2 YFSETQ. With 1 base removed from V and 7 bases from J, the gap between germline ends came to 8 bases. This CDR3 region has 13 residues. Written as DNA, the CDR3 is TGCGCCAGCAGCTTGTTACTGGGCGGGGAGCTGTTTTTT. The encoded protein is CASSLLLGGELFF.

The sample holds a few counts of this clone. The chain uses TRBV7-8 and TRBJ1-6; 8 nucleotides line up with TRBD1. The V gene end was trimmed by 2 bases and the J gene end by 11 bases; junction bases not matched to a gene: 8. The CDR3 spans 15 residues. CDR1 and CDR2 from the germline V gene are SGHVS and FQNEAQ. CDR3 in amino acids: CASSLNRGEGAPLHF. The CDR3 nucleotides read TGTGCCAGCAGCTTAAACAGGGGGGAAGGAGCACCCCTCCACTTT.

J is TRBJ2-3 and V is TRBV6-5; possible D gene TRBD2, 5 bases. V was trimmed by 3 bases and J by 5 bases, leaving 9 bases between them. Germline V gene lookup returns CDR1 MNHEY and CDR2 SVGAGI. CDR3 length: 13 residues. CDR3 residues: CASSYAREDTQYF. In nucleotides, the CDR3 is TGTGCCAGCAGTTATGCCCGGGAAGATACGCAGTATTTT.

V is TRBV10-3 and J is TRBJ1-2, with 7 positions matching TRBD1. V shed 7 bases and J 9 bases; nucleotides not matched to a gene: 11. Looked up from germline, CDR1 is ENHRY and CDR2 is SYGVKD. CDR3 length equals 13 residues. The CDR3 nucleotides are TGTGCCATCAATCGGGCAGGGGGGTTTAGCTACACCTTC. Translated: CAINRAGGFSYTF.

The rearrangement uses TRBV12-5 and TRBJ2-5; 8 bases line up with TRBD2. Per the germline V gene, CDR1 is LGHNT and CDR2 is FRNRAP. The CDR3 contains 17 residues. V dropped 5 bases and J dropped 1; count of bases not matched to a gene: 12. The CDR3 region is CASGHGAGGPFQETQYF. The CDR3 coding sequence is TGTGCTAGTGGTCACGGGGCGGGGGGCCCTTTCCAAGAGACCCAGTACTTC.

The V gene is TRBV6-6, the J gene TRBJ2-1, with D tentatively TRBD1 (5 bases). The germline CDR1 and CDR2 sequences are MNHNY and SVGAGI (reference sequence). The CDR3 runs to 16 residues. The germline V and J ends were trimmed by 2 bases and 7 bases, with 18 bases remaining between them. The CDR3 protein is CASSYPSGMGRNEQFF. CDR3 in DNA: TGTGCCAGCAGTTACCCTTCCGGAATGGGGCGGAATGAGCAGTTCTTC.

V and J are TRBV10-3 and TRBJ1-5; D is possibly TRBD1 (5 bases). The CDR3 runs to 13 residues. CDR1 and CDR2 (germline): ENHRY, SYGVKD. Between the trimmed V and J ends, which lost 10 bases and 0 bases, there was a span of 10 bases. CDR3 DNA: TGTGCCACACAGGTTAATAGCAATCAGCCCCAGCATTTT. Translation: CATQVNSNQPQHF.

V usage is TRBV9 and J usage is TRBJ2-3; 8 bases are a match to TRBD2. From germline, CDR1 is SGDLS and CDR2 YYNGEE. This CDR3 region has 15 residues. With 0 bases clipped from V and 3 bases from J, the junction kept 3 bases outside the gene matches. CDR3 sequence (DNA): TGTGCCAGCAGCGTAGTCCCGGGGGGGACAGATACGCAGTATTTT. This sequence encodes CASSVVPGGTDTQYF. The full variable domain, with the rest looked up from reference TRBV9 and TRBJ2-3, is DSGVTQTPKHLITATGQRVTLRCSPRSGDLSVYWYQQSLDQGLQFLIQYYNGEERAKGNILERFSAQQFPDLHSELNLSSLELGDSALYFCASSVVPGGTDTQYFGPGTRLTVL.

The gene calls are TRBV5-1 and TRBJ1-1; D perhaps matches TRBD1 (5 bases). The CDR3 runs 15 residues. The V gene lost 0 bases and the J gene lost 5 bases, with 14 bases spanning the gap. Looked up from germline, CDR1 is SGHRS and CDR2 is YFSETQ. CDR3: CASSLGRLEGTEAFF. The DNA for the CDR3 is TGCGCCAGCAGCTTGGGAAGACTGGAGGGGACTGAAGCTTTCTTT.

The gene calls are TRBV9 and TRBJ1-6; no firm D call. Germline lookup yields CDR1 SGDLS and CDR2 YYNGEE. The V end lost 0 bases, the J end lost 8 bases, and 6 bases lay between the germline ends. The CDR3 is 13 amino acids. As DNA, the CDR3 is TGTGCCAGCAGCGTAGGCTGGGATTCACCCCTCCACTTT. It is translated as CASSVGWDSPLHF.

The rearrangement uses TRBV15 and TRBJ2-5, with D hard to call. This CDR3 is built from 14 residues. The germline V gene has CDR1 LNHNV and CDR2 YYDKDF (reference sequence). Trimming removed 0 bases at V and 5 bases at J, with 10 bases between. CDR3 sequence: CATSRDEYRETQYF. CDR3 bases: TGTGCCACCAGCAGAGATGAATACCGGGAGACCCAGTACTTC.

The CDR3 DNA sequence: TGTGCCAGCACCCCATCGGGAATCTCCTACGAGCAGTACTTC. This encodes CASTPSGISYEQYF. V is TRBV6-1 and J is TRBJ2-7, with TRBD2 as a possible D gene (5 bases). Trimming stripped 7 bases from V and 0 bases from J, with 13 bases between. The CDR3 extends over 14 amino acids. CDR1 and CDR2 from the germline V gene are MNHNS and SASEGT.

This clone appeared once. This chain joins TRBV6-5 and TRBJ2-5; possible D gene TRBD1, 6 bases. Germline CDR1 MNHEY, CDR2 SVGAGI. Trimming left V 5 bases short and J 4 bases short, with 14 bases between. The CDR3 extends over 14 amino acids. CDR3: CASSENFRGETQYF. DNA for the CDR3: TGTGCCAGCAGTGAAAATTTCAGGGGAGAGACCCAGTACTTC.

This chain connects TRBV19 to TRBJ2-2, with a weak D call TRBD1 (6 bases). This CDR3 is 14 amino acids long. Per germline, CDR1 LNHDA and CDR2 SQIVND (reference sequence). V shed 1 base and J shed 7 bases, with 10 bases lying between them. This CDR3 reads CASSIAAGVGELFF. Written as DNA, the CDR3 is TGTGCCAGTAGTATAGCCGCAGGGGTCGGGGAGCTGTTTTTT. Based on the CDR3 plus reference TRBV19 and TRBJ2-2, the full variable domain is DGGITQSPKYLFRKEGQNVTLSCEQNLNHDAMYWYRQDPGQGLRLIYYSQIVNDFQKGDIAEGYSVSREKKESFPLTVTSAQKNPTAFYLCASSIAAGVGELFFGEGSRLTVL.

In its sample, this clone was seen once. The gene calls are TRBV5-8 and TRBJ1-3, with D perhaps matching TRBD1 (6 bases). V lost 4 bases, J lost 0 bases, and 11 bases lay in between. Germline CDR1 and CDR2: SGHTS and YDEGEE. The CDR3 extends over 15 amino acids. CDR3 in amino acids: CASSVYRVSGNTIYF. The CDR3 DNA is TGTGCCAGCAGCGTATACAGGGTCTCTGGAAACACCATATATTTT.

V gene TRBV29-1 combines with J gene TRBJ1-1, with a possible D match to TRBD1 (6 bases). V was pared by 6 bases and J by 11 bases, with 19 bases between. There are 12 residues in the CDR3. From germline, CDR1 is SQVTM and CDR2 ANQGSEA. Here the CDR3 DNA reads TGCAGCGTCGTTGGGACAAGGCCCCAGGCTTTCTTT. Translating it yields CSVVGTRPQAFF. The full variable domain, completed using reference TRBV29-1 and TRBJ1-1, is SAVISQKPSRDICQRGTSLTIQCQVDSQVTMMFWYRQQPGQSLTLIATANQGSEATYESGFVIDKFPISRPNLTFSTLTVSNMSPEDSSIYLCSVVGTRPQAFFGQGTRLTVV.

This rearrangement joins TRBV5-5 to TRBJ1-4; weak D call: TRBD1 (6 bases). Germline values: CDR1 SGHKS, CDR2 YYEKEE (reference sequence). The CDR3 runs 15 residues. Trimming took off 1 base at V and 8 bases at J, with 15 bases between the two ends. This chain's CDR3 is CASSLSRNREEKLFF. The CDR3 region has the DNA TGTGCCAGCAGCTTGAGTCGTAACAGGGAGGAAAAACTGTTTTTT.